This passage covers 5 T cell receptor beta chains from one sample sequenced in a study of shared clonotypes between healthy human individuals. The method was immunoSEQ multiplex PCR; TCRdb's version includes in-frame clones alone and lacks a portion of them. The sample includes under 2.5 million clones, around 93% of them seen just once. Sample: naive CD4+ T cells from PBMCs. As for subset: CD45RA+ positively selected. These receptors all stem from a man aged 18 to 30 in good health. Some clones in this sample may be carry-over from other donors' samples.

This chain joins TRBV10-2 and TRBJ2-7; D possibly matches TRBD1 or TRBD2 (5 bases each). CDR1 WSHSY and CDR2 SAAADI come from the germline V gene. V gave up 6 bases and J gave up 3 bases, with 15 bases separating them. CDR3 size: 14 residues. The CDR3 loop reads CASRKGPGNYEQYF. Here the CDR3 DNA reads TGCGCCAGCAGGAAGGGGCCGGGGAACTACGAGCAGTACTTC.

This sequence joins TRBV7-3 and TRBJ2-6, with a possible D match to TRBD2 (6 bases). Germline CDR1 is SGHTA and CDR2 is FQGTGA. The CDR3 is made up of 17 amino acids. Trimming removed 5 bases from V and 1 base from J, with 15 bases in between. The CDR3 region is CASSPWVRGSGANVLTF. The DNA of the CDR3 is TGTGCCAGCAGCCCATGGGTTCGGGGGTCTGGGGCCAACGTCCTGACTTTC.

The rearrangement links TRBV25-1 to TRBJ2-1; 9 bases are shared with TRBD2. CDR1 and CDR2 (germline): MGHDK, SYGVNS. J was trimmed by 8 bases and V by 4 bases; bases with no gene match: 12. This CDR3 is built from 16 residues. CDR3 DNA: TGTGCCAGCAGTGCACTAGCGGGCCCTGTTAGGGATGAGCAGTTCTTC. Its protein product is CASSALAGPVRDEQFF.

The chain couples TRBV10-3 to TRBJ2-7, with 12 bases that match TRBD2. The CDR3 contains 18 residues. Trimming took 6 bases from V and 0 from J; bases not matched to a gene: 12. From germline, CDR1 is ENHRY and CDR2 SYGVKD. The CDR3 loop reads CAIRAGTSGRISSYEQYF. The CDR3 DNA sequence: TGTGCCATCAGGGCGGGTACTAGCGGGAGGATAAGCTCCTACGAGCAGTACTTC.

V usage is TRBV28 and J usage is TRBJ1-2; no reliable D call. V gave up 2 bases and J gave up 2 bases, with 9 bases separating them. The CDR3 totals 14 residues. Germline values: CDR1 MDHEN, CDR2 SYDVKM. The CDR3 region has the DNA TGTGCCAGCAGTTTACTCCGCCGAAACTATGGCTACACCTTC. Amino acid sequence: CASSLLRRNYGYTF.